The 7 T cell receptor beta chains below were found in one sample sequenced in a study of blood T cell repertoires in COVID-19. The table came from immunoSEQ multiplex PCR; TCRdb's copy has only in-frame clones and leaves some out. Counted here are 200,000 or so clones, roughly 89% occurring once; the ten biggest clones make up under 4%. Sequencing used PBMCs or T cells enriched from blood (not recorded which). The receptors originated from a middle-aged woman with acute COVID-19.

As DNA, the CDR3 is TGCGCCAGCAGCGAGGGTGAGGGAGAGGCAGATACGCAGTATTTT. Translated: CASSEGEGEADTQYF. The chain uses TRBV4-1 and TRBJ2-3; a possible D gene is TRBD2 (5 bases). There are 15 residues in the CDR3. The V and J ends lost 5 bases and 4 bases respectively, with 16 bases between them. The germline V gene has CDR1 MGHRA and CDR2 YSYEKL.

CDR3 protein: CASSRTGVLGYTF. For the CDR3, the DNA is TGTGCCAGCAGCCGGACAGGGGTCCTTGGCTACACCTTC. The gene calls are TRBV6-5 and TRBJ1-2; TRBD1 matches at 9 bases. Germline loops: CDR1 MNHEY, CDR2 SVGAGI. V trimming: 6 bases; J trimming: 7 bases; junction bases outside the gene matches: 6. The CDR3 length is 13 residues.

V is TRBV4-1 and J is TRBJ1-5; the D is unclear. CDR1 is MGHRA, CDR2 YSYEKL, per germline. The CDR3 is 14 amino acids. The ends were cut back, 0 bases at V and 2 bases at J, with 5 bases in the middle. CDR3 coding DNA: TGCGCCAGCAGCCAAGACCGGGGCAATCAGCCCCAGCATTTT. This translates into CASSQDRGNQPQHF.

The sample holds one count of this clone. The chain couples TRBV9 to TRBJ1-2; D may be TRBD1 (6 bases). From germline, CDR1 is SGDLS and CDR2 YYNGEE. Trimming took off 4 bases at V and 4 bases at J, with 17 bases between the two ends. This CDR3 has 15 amino acids. CDR3 residues: CASSLGGGTSYGYTF. Written as DNA, the CDR3 is TGTGCCAGCAGCCTAGGGGGGGGGACCTCCTATGGCTACACCTTC.

This clone was observed once. This rearrangement joins TRBV6-5 to TRBJ2-3; 10 bases are shared with TRBD2. The CDR3 consists of 15 residues. J was trimmed by 2 bases and V by 7 bases; bases with no gene match: 6. From germline, CDR1 is MNHEY and CDR2 SVGAGI. CDR3 nucleotide sequence: TGTGCCAGCAACCAGCGGGGGGGACACACAGATACGCAGTATTTT. This codes for CASNQRGGHTDTQYF.

This clone was seen once. The gene calls are TRBV2 and TRBJ2-5; D unclear. The germline CDR1 and CDR2 sequences are SNHLY and FYNNEI. Trimming pared 4 bases from V and 5 bases from J, leaving 8 bases between. This CDR3 region has 12 residues. CDR3 nucleotide sequence: TGTGCCAGCAGTGTACTCTCTGAGACCCAGTACTTC. Its translation: CASSVLSETQYF.

This chain links TRBV29-1 with TRBJ1-2; TRBD1 agrees at 7 bases. The germline V gene encodes CDR1 SQVTM and CDR2 ANQGSEA. V shed 4 bases and J 5 bases; nucleotides not matched to a gene: 4. The CDR3 sequence is 12 residues long. This CDR3 is CSVVRQGYGYTF. The CDR3 bases are TGCAGCGTTGTGAGACAGGGATATGGCTACACCTTC.